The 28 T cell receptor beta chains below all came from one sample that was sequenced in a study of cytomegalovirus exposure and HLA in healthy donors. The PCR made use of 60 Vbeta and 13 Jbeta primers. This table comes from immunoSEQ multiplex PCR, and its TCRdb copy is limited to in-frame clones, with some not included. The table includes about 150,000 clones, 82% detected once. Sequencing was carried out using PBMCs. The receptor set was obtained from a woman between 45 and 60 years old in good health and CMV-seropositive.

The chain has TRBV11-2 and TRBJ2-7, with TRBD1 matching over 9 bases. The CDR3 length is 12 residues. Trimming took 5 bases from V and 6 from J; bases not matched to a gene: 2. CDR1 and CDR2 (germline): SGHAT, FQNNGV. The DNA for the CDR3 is TGTGCCAGCAGCCACAGGGGGCTCGAGCAGTACTTC. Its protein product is CASSHRGLEQYF.

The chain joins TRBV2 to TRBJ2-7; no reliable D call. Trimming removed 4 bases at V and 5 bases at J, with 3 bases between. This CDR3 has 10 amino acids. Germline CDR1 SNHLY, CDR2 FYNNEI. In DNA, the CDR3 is TGTGCCAGCAGTGCCGACGAGCAGTACTTC. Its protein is CASSADEQYF. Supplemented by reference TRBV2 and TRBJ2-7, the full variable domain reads EPEVTQTPSHQVTQMGQEVILRCVPISNHLYFYWYRQILGQKVEFLVSFYNNEISEKSEIFDDQFSVERPDGSNFTLKIRSTKLEDSAMYFCASSADEQYFGPGTRLTVT.

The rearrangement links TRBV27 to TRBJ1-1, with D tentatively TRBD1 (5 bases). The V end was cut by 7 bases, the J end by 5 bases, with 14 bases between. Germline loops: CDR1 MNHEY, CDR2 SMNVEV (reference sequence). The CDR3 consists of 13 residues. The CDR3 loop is CASTPGGSTEAFF. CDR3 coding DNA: TGTGCCAGCACCCCGGGGGGGAGTACTGAAGCTTTCTTT.

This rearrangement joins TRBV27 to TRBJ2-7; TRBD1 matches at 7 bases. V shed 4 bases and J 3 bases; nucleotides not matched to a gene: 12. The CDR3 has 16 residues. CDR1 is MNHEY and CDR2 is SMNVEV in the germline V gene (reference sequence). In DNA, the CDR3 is TGTGCCAGCAGTTCGCGACAGGGCGCCTTATTCTACGAGCAGTACTTC. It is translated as CASSSRQGALFYEQYF.

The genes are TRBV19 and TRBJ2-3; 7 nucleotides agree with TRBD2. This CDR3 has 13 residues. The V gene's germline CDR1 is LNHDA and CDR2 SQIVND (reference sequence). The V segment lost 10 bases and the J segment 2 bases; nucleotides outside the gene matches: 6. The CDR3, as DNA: TGTGCCACCTCAAGCGGGGCCACAGATACGCAGTATTTT. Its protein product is CATSSGATDTQYF.

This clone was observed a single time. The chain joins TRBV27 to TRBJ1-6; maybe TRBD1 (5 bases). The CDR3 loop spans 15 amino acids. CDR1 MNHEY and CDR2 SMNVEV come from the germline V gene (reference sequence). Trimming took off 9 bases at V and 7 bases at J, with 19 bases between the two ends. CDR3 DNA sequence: TGTGCCAGTTCCGGTTTCGGGGGAAAGAATTCACCCCTCCACTTT. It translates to CASSGFGGKNSPLHF.

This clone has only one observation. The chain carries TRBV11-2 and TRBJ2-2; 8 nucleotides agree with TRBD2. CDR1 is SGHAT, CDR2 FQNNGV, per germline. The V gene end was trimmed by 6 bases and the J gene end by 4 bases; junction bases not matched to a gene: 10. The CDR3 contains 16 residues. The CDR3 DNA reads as TGTGCCAGCAGAAAAGCGGGGGAACGAGGCACCGGGGAGCTGTTTTTT. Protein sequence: CASRKAGERGTGELFF.

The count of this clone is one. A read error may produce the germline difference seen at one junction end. DNA of the CDR3: TGTGCCAGCAGGAGTTCAGGGTCCCCTACTTCACCCCTCCATTTT. Translation gives CASRSSGSPTSPLHF. V usage is TRBV7-2 and J usage is TRBJ1-6; D might be TRBD1 (5 bases). The germline V gene encodes CDR1 SGHTA and CDR2 FQGNSA. This CDR3 is 15 amino acids long.

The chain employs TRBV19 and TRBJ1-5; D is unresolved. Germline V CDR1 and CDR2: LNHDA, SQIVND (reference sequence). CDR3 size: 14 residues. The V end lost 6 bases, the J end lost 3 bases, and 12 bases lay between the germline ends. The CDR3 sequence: CASRTQASNQPQHF. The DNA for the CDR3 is TGTGCCAGTAGAACTCAGGCGTCCAATCAGCCCCAGCATTTT.

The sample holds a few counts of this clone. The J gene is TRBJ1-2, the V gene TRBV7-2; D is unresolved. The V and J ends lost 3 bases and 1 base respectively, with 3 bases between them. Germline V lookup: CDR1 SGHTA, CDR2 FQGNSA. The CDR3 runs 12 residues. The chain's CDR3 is CASSFNNYGYTF. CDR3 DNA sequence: TGTGCCAGCAGCTTTAATAACTATGGCTACACCTTC.

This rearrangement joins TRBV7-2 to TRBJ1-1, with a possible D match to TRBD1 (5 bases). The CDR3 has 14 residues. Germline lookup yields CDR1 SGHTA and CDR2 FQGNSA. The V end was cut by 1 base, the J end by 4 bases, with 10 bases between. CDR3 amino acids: CASSLVRDGTEAFF. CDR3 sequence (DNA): TGTGCCAGCAGCTTAGTCAGGGATGGCACTGAAGCTTTCTTT.

Written as DNA, the CDR3 is TGTGCCAGCAGGACTAGCGGGGGCTACTACGAGCAGTACTTC. Translation: CASRTSGGYYEQYF. J is TRBJ2-7 and V is TRBV6-6; 12 bases agree with TRBD2. CDR3 size: 14 residues. Germline trimming cut 6 bases from V and 3 bases from J; bases unmatched to any gene: 3. Germline loops: CDR1 MNHNY, CDR2 SVGAGI (reference sequence).

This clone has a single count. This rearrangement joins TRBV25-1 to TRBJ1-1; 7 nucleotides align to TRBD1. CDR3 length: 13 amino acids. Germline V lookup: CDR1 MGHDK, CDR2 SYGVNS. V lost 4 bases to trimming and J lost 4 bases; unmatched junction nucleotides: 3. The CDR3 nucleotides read TGTGCCAGCAGTGCGACAGGGCCCACTGAAGCTTTCTTT. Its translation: CASSATGPTEAFF.

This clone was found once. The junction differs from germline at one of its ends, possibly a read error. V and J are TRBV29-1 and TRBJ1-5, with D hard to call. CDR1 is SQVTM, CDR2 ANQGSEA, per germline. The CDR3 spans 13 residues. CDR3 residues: CSVGTELAQPRHF. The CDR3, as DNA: TGCAGCGTTGGAACGGAGCTGGCTCAGCCCCGGCATTTT.

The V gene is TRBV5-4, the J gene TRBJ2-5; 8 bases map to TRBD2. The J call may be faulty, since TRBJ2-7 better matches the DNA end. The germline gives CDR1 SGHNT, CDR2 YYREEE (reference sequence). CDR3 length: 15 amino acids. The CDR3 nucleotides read TGTGCCAGCAGCTTGCGTACTAGCGGTACCTACGAGCAGTACTTC. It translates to CASSLRTSGTYEQYF.

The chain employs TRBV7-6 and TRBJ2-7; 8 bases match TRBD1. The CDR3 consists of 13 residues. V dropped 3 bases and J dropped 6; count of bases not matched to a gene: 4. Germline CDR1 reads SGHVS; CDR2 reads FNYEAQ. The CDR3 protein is CASSFTQGAEQYF. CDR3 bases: TGTGCCAGCAGCTTTACCCAGGGGGCCGAGCAGTACTTC.

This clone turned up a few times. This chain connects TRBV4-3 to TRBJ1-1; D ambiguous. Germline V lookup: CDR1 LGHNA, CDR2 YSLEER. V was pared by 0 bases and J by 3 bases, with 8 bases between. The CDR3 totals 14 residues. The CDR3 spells CASSQETGYTEAFF. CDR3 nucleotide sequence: TGCGCCAGCAGCCAAGAAACCGGGTACACTGAAGCTTTCTTT.

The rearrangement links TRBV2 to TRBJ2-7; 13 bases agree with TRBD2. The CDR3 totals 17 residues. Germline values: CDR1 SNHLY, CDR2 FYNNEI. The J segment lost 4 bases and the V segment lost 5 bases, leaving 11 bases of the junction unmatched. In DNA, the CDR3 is TGTGCCAGCAGTCGTCGACTAGCGGGGGGTGGAATATACGAGCAGTACTTC. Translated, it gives CASSRRLAGGGIYEQYF.

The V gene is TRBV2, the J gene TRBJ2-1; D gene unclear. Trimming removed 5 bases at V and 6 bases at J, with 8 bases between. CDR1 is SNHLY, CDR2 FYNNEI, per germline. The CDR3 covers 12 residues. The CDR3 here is CASSSVINEQFF. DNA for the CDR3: TGTGCCAGCAGTTCGGTGATCAATGAGCAGTTCTTC.

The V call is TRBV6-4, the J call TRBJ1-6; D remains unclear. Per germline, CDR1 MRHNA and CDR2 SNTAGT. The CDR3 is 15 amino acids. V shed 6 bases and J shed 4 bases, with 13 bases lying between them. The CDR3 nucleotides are TGTGCCAGCAGGGAGGAGGCCAGATATAATTCACCCCTCCACTTT. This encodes CASREEARYNSPLHF.

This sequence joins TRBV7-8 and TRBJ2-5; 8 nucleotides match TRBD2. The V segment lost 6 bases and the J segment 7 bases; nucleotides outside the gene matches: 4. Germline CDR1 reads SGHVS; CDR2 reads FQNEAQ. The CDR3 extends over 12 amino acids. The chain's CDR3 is CASRSREVTQYF. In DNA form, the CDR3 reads TGTGCCAGCAGGTCGCGGGAGGTGACCCAGTACTTC. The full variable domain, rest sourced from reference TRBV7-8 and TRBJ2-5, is GAGVSQSPRYKVAKRGQDVALRCDPISGHVSLFWYQQALGQGPEFLTYFQNEAQLDKSGLPSDRFFAERPEGSVSTLKIQRTQQEDSAVYLCASRSREVTQYFGPGTRLLVL.

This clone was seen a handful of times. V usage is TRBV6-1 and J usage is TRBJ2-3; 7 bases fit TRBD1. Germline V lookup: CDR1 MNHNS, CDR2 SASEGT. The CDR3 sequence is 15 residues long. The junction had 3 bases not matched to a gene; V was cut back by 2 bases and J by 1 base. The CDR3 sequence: CASSEKGQRTDTQYF. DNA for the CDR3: TGTGCCAGCAGTGAAAAGGGACAGCGCACAGATACGCAGTATTTT.

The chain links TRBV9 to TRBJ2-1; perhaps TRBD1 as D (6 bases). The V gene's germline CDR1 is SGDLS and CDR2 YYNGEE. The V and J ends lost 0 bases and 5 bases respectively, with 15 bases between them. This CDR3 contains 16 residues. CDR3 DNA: TGTGCCAGCAGCGTAGCCGGAAGGGGGTGGGACAATGAGCAGTTCTTC. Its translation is CASSVAGRGWDNEQFF.

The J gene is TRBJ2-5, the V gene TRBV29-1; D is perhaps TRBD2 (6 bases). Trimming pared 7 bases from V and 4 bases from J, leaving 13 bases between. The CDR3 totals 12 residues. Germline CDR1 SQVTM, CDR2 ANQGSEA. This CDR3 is CSAPQGGETQYF. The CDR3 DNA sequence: TGCAGCGCTCCCCAGGGAGGAGAGACCCAGTACTTC.

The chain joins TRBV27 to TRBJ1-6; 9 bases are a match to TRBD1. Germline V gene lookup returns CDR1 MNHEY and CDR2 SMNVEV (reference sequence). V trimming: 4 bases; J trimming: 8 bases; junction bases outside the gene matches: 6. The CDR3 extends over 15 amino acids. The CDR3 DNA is TGTGCCAGCAGTTCTACAGGGGGCGCTTATTCACCCCTCCACTTT. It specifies CASSSTGGAYSPLHF.

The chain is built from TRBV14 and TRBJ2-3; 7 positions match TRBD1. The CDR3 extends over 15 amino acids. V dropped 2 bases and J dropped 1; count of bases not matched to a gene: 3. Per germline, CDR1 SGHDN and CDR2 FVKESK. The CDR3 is CASSQRQGGTDTQYF. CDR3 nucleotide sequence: TGTGCCAGCAGCCAAAGACAGGGTGGCACAGATACGCAGTATTTT.

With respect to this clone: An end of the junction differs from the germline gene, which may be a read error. CDR3 amino acids: CASSPTGFYEQCF. CDR3 nucleotide sequence: TGTGCCAGCAGCCCTACGGGGTTTTACGAGCAGTGCTTC. The J gene is TRBJ2-7, the V gene TRBV5-6, with D maybe TRBD2 (5 bases). This CDR3 has 13 residues. Germline assignment: CDR1 SGHDT and CDR2 YYEEEE.

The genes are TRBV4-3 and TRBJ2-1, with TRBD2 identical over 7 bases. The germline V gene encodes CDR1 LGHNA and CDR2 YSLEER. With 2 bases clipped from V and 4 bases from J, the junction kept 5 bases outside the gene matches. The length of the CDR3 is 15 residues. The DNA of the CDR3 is TGCGCCAGCAGCCAACAGACTAGCACTTACAATGAGCAGTTCTTC. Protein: CASSQQTSTYNEQFF.